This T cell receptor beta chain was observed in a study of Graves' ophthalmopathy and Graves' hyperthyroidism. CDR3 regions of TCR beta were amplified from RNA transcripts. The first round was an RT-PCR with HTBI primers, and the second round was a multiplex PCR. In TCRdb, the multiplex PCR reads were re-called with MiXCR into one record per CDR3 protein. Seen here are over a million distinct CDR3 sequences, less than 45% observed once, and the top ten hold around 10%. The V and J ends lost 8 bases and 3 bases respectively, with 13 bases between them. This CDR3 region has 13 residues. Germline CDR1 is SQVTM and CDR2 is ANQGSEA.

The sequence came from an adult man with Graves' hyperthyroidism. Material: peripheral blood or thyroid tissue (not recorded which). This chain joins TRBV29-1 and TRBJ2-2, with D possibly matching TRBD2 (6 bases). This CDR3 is CSLPGSDTGELFF. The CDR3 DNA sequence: TGCAGCTTACCCGGGAGCGACACCGGGGAGCTGTTTTTT.